Sequencing of this T cell receptor beta chain was carried out in a study of chronic HIV infection and antiretroviral therapy. With V trimmed by 1 base and J by 7 bases, 7 bases remained unmatched. The germline gives CDR1 LGHNA, CDR2 YNFKEQ. The CDR3 consists of 14 residues. This clonotype has a count of ten or more. From the 5' RACE reads, TCRdb called clonotypes with MiXCR, one entry per CDR3 protein. The sample includes 40,000 to 50,000 distinct CDR3 sequences, about 20% of them seen just once. The TCR sequence derives from an adult who had HIV and had not received antiretroviral therapy, or was an uninfected healthy control (not recorded which). The chain uses TRBV4-2 and TRBJ2-7, with 7 bases fitting TRBD2. The source material was peripheral blood. CDR3 sequence (DNA): TGTGCCAGCAGCCAAGTGGCGGGAGCGCGGGAGCAGTACTTC. Translating it yields CASSQVAGAREQYF.